This T cell receptor (beta chain) was identified in a study of T cell repertoires in cytomegalovirus infection. On the study more broadly: Shared public TCR beta signatures pointed to both CMV infection and a matching HLA type.

TCRdb itself ran the reads through MiXCR, one entry per CDR3 protein. Of 450,000 to 600,000 distinct CDR3 sequences in the sample, 25% to 35% were seen once. Worth noting for this clonotype: Its antigen is still unknown.

Study-level findings and limits: Within the response measured ex vivo, HLA-C-restricted CMV-specific TCR beta clonotypes were dominant.

Trimming removed 7 bases at V and 2 bases at J, with 13 bases between. This CDR3 is 14 amino acids long. Germline CDR1 reads MNHEY; CDR2 reads SVGAGI. The chain is built from TRBV6-5 and TRBJ2-3; D possibly corresponds to TRBD1 (5 bases). The clonotype originates from a human donor in good health (CMV status not recorded). Some clones in this sample may be carry-over from other donors' samples. Sample: cultured PBMCs, taken from culture after CMV antigen stimulation. The CDR3 bases are TGTGCCAGCACCGACTTAGGGGCCACAGATACGCAGTATTTT. Its translation is CASTDLGATDTQYF.